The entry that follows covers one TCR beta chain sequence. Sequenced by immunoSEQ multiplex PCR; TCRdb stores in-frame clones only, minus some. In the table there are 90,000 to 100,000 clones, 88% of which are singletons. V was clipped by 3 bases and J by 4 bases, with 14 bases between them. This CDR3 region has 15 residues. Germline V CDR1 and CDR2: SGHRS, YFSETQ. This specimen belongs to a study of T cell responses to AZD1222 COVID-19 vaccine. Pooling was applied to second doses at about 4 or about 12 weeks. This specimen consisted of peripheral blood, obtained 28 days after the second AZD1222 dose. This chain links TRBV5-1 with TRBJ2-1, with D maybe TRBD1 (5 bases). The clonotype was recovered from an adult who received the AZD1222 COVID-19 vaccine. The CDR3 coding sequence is TGCGCCAGCAGCTCACTCTCAGGGAATTACAATGAGCAGTTCTTC. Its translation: CASSSLSGNYNEQFF.